Presented here are 24 T cell receptor beta chains from one specimen sequenced in a study of T cells in Graves' hyperthyroidism and ophthalmopathy (dated by TCRdb to about 2019). Library generation was performed with multiplex PCR. Sequencing used an Illumina HiSeq 2000. TCR beta CDR3 regions were amplified from RNA transcripts. A first-round RT-PCR of the TCR CDR3 used the HTBI primer set with the Qiagen OneStep RT-PCR kit. Using fastp at Q25 and MiXCR, TCRdb reprocessed the public reads and kept productive beta chains. Identical CDR3 proteins give one entry, which carries the most common genes and DNA. Counted in this sample were hundreds of thousands of distinct CDR3 sequences; about a sixth of them appeared once. The ten largest clonotypes hold less than 3.5% of the sample. The specimen sequenced was blood. All receptors come from a woman between 40 and 50 years old with Graves' ophthalmopathy.

The chain carries TRBV7-2 and TRBJ2-7, with D tentatively TRBD1 (5 bases). Germline V CDR1 and CDR2: SGHTA, FQGNSA. The CDR3 is 14 amino acids. Trimming pared 0 bases from V and 5 bases from J, leaving 11 bases between. The CDR3, as DNA: TGTGCCAGCAGCTTAGCGGCAGGGTACCACGAGCAGTACTTC. Amino acid sequence: CASSLAAGYHEQYF.

In DNA form, the CDR3 reads TGCGCCAGCAGTCTAGAGACAGGGAACAATCAGCCCCAGCATTTT. It specifies CASSLETGNNQPQHF. The V gene is TRBV10-2, the J gene TRBJ1-5, with 7 bases lining up with TRBD1. Germline loops: CDR1 WSHSY, CDR2 SAAADI. The V segment lost 5 bases and the J segment 3 bases; nucleotides outside the gene matches: 7. This CDR3 spans 15 amino acids.

This clonotype was seen many times. V and J are TRBV20-1 and TRBJ1-2; 7 nucleotides match TRBD1. Germline V gene lookup returns CDR1 DFQATT and CDR2 SNEGSKA (reference sequence). V dropped 4 bases and J dropped 2; count of bases not matched to a gene: 10. The CDR3 contains 15 residues. CDR3 DNA sequence: TGCAGTGCTATTACAGGGGCGCAAACCAACTATGGCTACACCTTC. It is translated as CSAITGAQTNYGYTF.

This chain links TRBV9 with TRBJ2-2; D not certain. CDR3 length: 15 amino acids. Germline V gives CDR1 SGDLS, CDR2 YYNGEE. The V and J ends lost 1 base and 1 base respectively, with 8 bases between them. The CDR3 is CASSVPELNTGELFF. CDR3 in DNA: TGTGCCAGCAGCGTACCAGAATTGAACACCGGGGAGCTGTTTTTT.

This clonotype was observed many times. This chain links TRBV7-3 with TRBJ2-1; D could derive from TRBD1 or TRBD2 (5 bases each). This CDR3 spans 15 amino acids. V lost 0 bases to trimming and J lost 5 bases, with 11 bases between them. Germline V gene sequence: CDR1 SGHTA, CDR2 FQGTGA. The CDR3 region is CASSLTRDHNNEQFF. The CDR3, as DNA: TGTGCCAGCAGCTTAACTAGGGACCACAACAATGAGCAGTTCTTC.

This clonotype was seen more than once but under ten times. V is TRBV7-9 and J is TRBJ2-1; TRBD1 is a possible D gene (6 bases). The CDR3 sequence is 16 residues long. V dropped 0 bases and J dropped 14 bases, with 23 bases sitting between them. Germline assignment: CDR1 SEHNR and CDR2 FQNEAQ (reference sequence). CDR3 DNA: TGTGCCAGCAGCTTAGCTCAAAAGGGCCCGGACAGCCAAGAGTTCTTC. It is translated as CASSLAQKGPDSQEFF. Combining the CDR3 with reference TRBV7-9 and TRBJ2-1 gives the whole variable domain DTGVSQNPRHKITKRGQNVTFRCDPISEHNRLYWYRQTLGQGPEFLTYFQNEAQLEKSRLLSDRFSAERPKGSFSTLEIQRTEQGDSAMYLCASSLAQKGPDSQEFFGPGTRLTVL.

This sequence joins TRBV5-1 and TRBJ2-7; possibly TRBD2 for D (5 bases). Trimming took off 4 bases at V and 7 bases at J, with 18 bases between the two ends. The CDR3 extends over 14 amino acids. Germline CDR1 is SGHRS and CDR2 is YFSETQ. The CDR3 DNA reads TGCGCCAGCAGCCCGGGTCTTAAGTCGGGGGAGCAGTACTTC. Translating gives CASSPGLKSGEQYF.

This clonotype was seen only a few times. The chain is built from TRBV5-4 and TRBJ1-1, with unresolved D. The CDR3 totals 15 residues. V dropped 4 bases and J dropped 1 base, with 14 bases sitting between them. Per the germline V gene, CDR1 is SGHNT and CDR2 is YYREEE (reference sequence). CDR3 amino acids: CASSPQSETNTEAFF. The CDR3 nucleotides are TGTGCCAGCAGCCCCCAGTCAGAAACGAACACTGAAGCTTTCTTT.

Details on this clonotype: This likely comes from a read error, as the CDR3 has no conserved phenylalanine or tryptophan at its end. V and J are TRBV5-1 and TRBJ1-2; D perhaps matches TRBD1 (6 bases). The germline V gene encodes CDR1 SGHRS and CDR2 YFSETQ. The CDR3 runs 13 residues. V was pared by 2 bases and J by 8 bases, with 13 bases between. In DNA, the CDR3 is TGCGCCAGCAGCTTTACAGGGCCGGAGGGCTACACCCTC. Protein sequence: CASSFTGPEGYTL.

At least ten counts were recorded for this clonotype. The CDR3 region has the DNA TGTGCCTGGAGCGGTGGGACCGGGGAGCTGTTTTTT. This gives the protein CAWSGGTGELFF. The chain carries TRBV30 and TRBJ2-2; D gene uncertain. This CDR3 is 12 amino acids long. Trimming removed 3 bases from V and 5 bases from J, with 7 bases in between. Looked up from germline, CDR1 is GTSNPN and CDR2 is SVGIG (reference sequence). Using reference TRBV30 and TRBJ2-2 for the parts outside the CDR3, the full variable domain is SQTIHQWPATLVQPVGSPLSLECTVEGTSNPNLYWYRQAAGRGLQLLFYSVGIGQISSEVPQNLSASRPQDRQFILSSKKLLLSDSGFYLCAWSGGTGELFFGEGSRLTVL.

This clonotype was recorded a few times. The V call is TRBV15, the J call TRBJ2-5; no definite D call. The CDR3 is 18 amino acids. The V end was cut by 0 bases, the J end by 0 bases, with 17 bases between. CDR1 LNHNV and CDR2 YYDKDF come from the germline V gene (reference sequence). The CDR3 DNA follows: TGTGCCACCAGCAGAGATGGGGTCACACTCGGGTACCAAGAGACCCAGTACTTC. It yields the protein CATSRDGVTLGYQETQYF.

This clonotype was detected only a few times. The rearrangement links TRBV5-6 to TRBJ1-5; D may be TRBD1 (5 bases). V was clipped by 10 bases and J by 1 base, with 18 bases between them. In germline, CDR1 is SGHDT, CDR2 YYEEEE. The CDR3 length is 15 residues. CDR3 residues: CASSYQGQSNQPQHF. The CDR3 nucleotides read TGTGCCTCGAGCTACCAAGGACAAAGCAATCAGCCCCAGCATTTT.

This clonotype was observed many times. In DNA, the CDR3 is TGTGCCAGCAGCGTTACGGGGAATTCACCCCTCCACTTT. Translated, it gives CASSVTGNSPLHF. V and J are TRBV12-3 or TRBV12-4 and TRBJ1-6, with D hard to call. The V gene lost 6 bases and the J gene lost 7 bases, with 10 bases spanning the gap. There are 13 residues in the CDR3.

The genes are TRBV6-5 and TRBJ2-3; no firm D call. Looked up from germline, CDR1 is MNHEY and CDR2 is SVGAGI. V was pared by 2 bases and J by 0 bases, with 9 bases between. This CDR3 is 15 amino acids long. In DNA form, the CDR3 reads TGTGCCAGCAGTTACAGGGCCGTGAGCACAGATACGCAGTATTTT. Amino acid sequence: CASSYRAVSTDTQYF.

This clonotype has at least ten counts. CDR3 protein: CSARDQLDEQFF. CDR3 in DNA: TGCAGTGCTAGAGATCAGCTTGATGAGCAGTTCTTC. The chain has TRBV20-1 and TRBJ2-1; no clear D. CDR1 and CDR2 (germline): DFQATT, SNEGSKA (reference sequence). The germline V and J ends were trimmed by 0 bases and 8 bases, with 8 bases remaining between them. The CDR3 runs to 12 residues.

This clonotype showed up many times. The CDR3 loop reads CASSPERIAEAFF. The CDR3 DNA reads as TGTGCCAGCAGCCCGGAGCGAATAGCTGAAGCTTTCTTT. The genes are TRBV2 and TRBJ1-1; D is unclear. CDR1 SNHLY and CDR2 FYNNEI come from the germline V gene. Trimming pared 6 bases from V and 6 bases from J, leaving 14 bases between. The CDR3 length is 13 residues. The entire variable domain, with the rest obtained from reference TRBV2 and TRBJ1-1, is as follows: EPEVTQTPSHQVTQMGQEVILRCVPISNHLYFYWYRQILGQKVEFLVSFYNNEISEKSEIFDDQFSVERPDGSNFTLKIRSTKLEDSAMYFCASSPERIAEAFFGQGTRLTVV.

This clonotype was counted ten times or more. The chain recombines TRBV5-1 with TRBJ2-5; D tentatively reads TRBD1 or TRBD2 (5 bases each). The germline gives CDR1 SGHRS, CDR2 YFSETQ. V lost 0 bases and J lost 4, with 13 bases in between. This CDR3 has 15 amino acids. DNA for the CDR3: TGCGCCAGCAGCTTGGACGGACTTGGGGGAGAGACCCAGTACTTC. Amino acid sequence: CASSLDGLGGETQYF. The full variable domain, rest sourced from reference TRBV5-1 and TRBJ2-5, is KAGVTQTPRYLIKTRGQQVTLSCSPISGHRSVSWYQQTPGQGLQFLFEYFSETQRNKGNFPGRFSGRQFSNSRSEMNVSTLELGDSALYLCASSLDGLGGETQYFGPGTRLLVL.

This sequence joins TRBV5-1 and TRBJ1-5; possibly TRBD1 for D (6 bases). CDR3 length: 16 residues. Deletions cut 0 bases from V and 2 bases from J, with 12 bases between. Germline values: CDR1 SGHRS, CDR2 YFSETQ. CDR3 nucleotide sequence: TGCGCCAGCAGCTTGGGATCGGGGGGCGGCAATCAGCCCCAGCATTTT. It is translated as CASSLGSGGGNQPQHF.

This clonotype has ten or more counts. This sequence joins TRBV5-1 and TRBJ1-1; D uncertain. This CDR3 comprises 16 residues. CDR1 SGHRS and CDR2 YFSETQ come from the germline V gene. Trimming left V 4 bases short and J 4 bases short, with 20 bases between. The CDR3 is CASSPWPRMKGTEAFF. The CDR3 nucleotides read TGCGCCAGCAGCCCATGGCCGCGAATGAAAGGCACTGAAGCTTTCTTT.

This clonotype came up many times. The chain carries TRBV4-1 and TRBJ1-6, with D unresolved. This CDR3 region has 15 residues. The V end lost 4 bases, the J end lost 6 bases, and 13 bases lay between the germline ends. In germline, CDR1 is MGHRA, CDR2 YSYEKL. DNA of the CDR3: TGCGCCAGCAGCCTCTTGGCGGGAGCTAATTCACCCCTCCACTTT. Translation: CASSLLAGANSPLHF.

This clonotype appeared many times. V gene TRBV7-3 combines with J gene TRBJ2-5; TRBD2 agrees at 9 bases. The CDR3 runs 15 residues. Unmatched junction bases numbered 6, after V lost 3 bases and J lost 4 bases. In germline, CDR1 is SGHTA, CDR2 FQGTGA. CDR3 protein: CASSFSGGGGETQYF. CDR3 nucleotides: TGTGCCAGCAGCTTTAGCGGGGGTGGAGGAGAGACCCAGTACTTC.

There are many counts of this clonotype. The chain couples TRBV15 to TRBJ2-5; the match to TRBD2 covers 12 bases. Trimming took 1 base from V and 5 from J; bases not matched to a gene: 5. Per the germline V gene, CDR1 is LNHNV and CDR2 is YYDKDF (reference sequence). The CDR3 is 16 amino acids. CDR3 residues: CATSRASGRAKETQYF. The CDR3 region has the DNA TGTGCCACCAGCAGAGCTAGCGGGAGGGCTAAGGAGACCCAGTACTTC. Full variable domain (outside the CDR3, taken from reference TRBV15 and TRBJ2-5): DAMVIQNPRYQVTQFGKPVTLSCSQTLNHNVMYWYQQKSSQAPKLLFHYYDKDFNNEADTPDNFQSRRPNTSFCFLDIRSPGLGDTAMYLCATSRASGRAKETQYFGPGTRLLVL.

This clonotype was detected many times. The DNA of the CDR3 is TGTGCCAGCAGTGATGCGGGGGCCACGCAGTATTTT. Translating gives CASSDAGATQYF. This rearrangement joins TRBV2 to TRBJ2-3; D might be TRBD2 (7 bases). This CDR3 has 12 residues. Trimming took off 3 bases at V and 9 bases at J, with 10 bases between the two ends. Germline V lookup: CDR1 SNHLY, CDR2 FYNNEI.

This chain connects TRBV5-1 to TRBJ2-7, with 7 bases lining up with TRBD1. V lost 9 bases, J lost 2 bases, and 14 bases stayed unmatched. The germline CDR1 and CDR2 sequences are SGHRS and YFSETQ. This CDR3 is 15 amino acids long. The chain's CDR3 is CAKQSSRDRPYEQYF. CDR3 bases: TGCGCCAAACAGTCAAGCCGGGACAGACCCTACGAGCAGTACTTC.